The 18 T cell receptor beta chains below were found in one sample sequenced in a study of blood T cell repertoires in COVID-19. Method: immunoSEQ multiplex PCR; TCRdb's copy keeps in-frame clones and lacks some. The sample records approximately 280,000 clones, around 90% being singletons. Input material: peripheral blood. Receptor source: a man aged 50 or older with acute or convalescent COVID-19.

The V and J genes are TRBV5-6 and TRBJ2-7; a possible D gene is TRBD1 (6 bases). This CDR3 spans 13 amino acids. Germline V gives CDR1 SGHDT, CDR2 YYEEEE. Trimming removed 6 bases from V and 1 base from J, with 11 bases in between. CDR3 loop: CASKIRGSYEQYF. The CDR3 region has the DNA TGTGCCAGCAAGATCAGGGGATCCTACGAGCAGTACTTC.

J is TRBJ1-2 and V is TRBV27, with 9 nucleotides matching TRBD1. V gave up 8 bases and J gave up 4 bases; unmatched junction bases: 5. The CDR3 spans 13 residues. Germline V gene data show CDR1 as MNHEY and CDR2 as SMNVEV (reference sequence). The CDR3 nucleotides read TGTGCCAGCGGGGACAGGGAGGGCTATGGCTACACCTTC. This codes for CASGDREGYGYTF.

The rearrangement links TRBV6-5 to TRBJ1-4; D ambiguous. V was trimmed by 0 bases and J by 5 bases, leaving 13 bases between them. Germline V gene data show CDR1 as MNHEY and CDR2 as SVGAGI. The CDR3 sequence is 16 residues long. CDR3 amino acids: CASSYSIIAGNEKLFF. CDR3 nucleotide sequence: TGTGCCAGCAGTTACTCGATAATCGCGGGGAATGAAAAACTGTTTTTT.

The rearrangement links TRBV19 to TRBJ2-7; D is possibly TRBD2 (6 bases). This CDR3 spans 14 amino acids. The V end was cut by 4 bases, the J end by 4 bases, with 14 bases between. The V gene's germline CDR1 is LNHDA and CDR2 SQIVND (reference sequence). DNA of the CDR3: TGTGCCAGTAGTACGGCGGGACTCCGGTACGAGCAGTACTTC. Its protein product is CASSTAGLRYEQYF.

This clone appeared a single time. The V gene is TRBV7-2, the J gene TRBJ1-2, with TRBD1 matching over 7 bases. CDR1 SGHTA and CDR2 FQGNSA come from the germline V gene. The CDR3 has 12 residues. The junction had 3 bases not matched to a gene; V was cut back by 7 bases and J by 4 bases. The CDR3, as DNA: TGTGCCAGCAACCGGGACAGCTATGGCTACACCTTC. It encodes CASNRDSYGYTF. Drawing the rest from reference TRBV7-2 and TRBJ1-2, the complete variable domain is GAGVSQSPSNKVTEKGKDVELRCDPISGHTALYWYRQSLGQGLEFLIYFQGNSAPDKSGLPSDRFSAERTGGSVSTLTIQRTQQEDSAVYLCASNRDSYGYTFGSGTRLTVV.

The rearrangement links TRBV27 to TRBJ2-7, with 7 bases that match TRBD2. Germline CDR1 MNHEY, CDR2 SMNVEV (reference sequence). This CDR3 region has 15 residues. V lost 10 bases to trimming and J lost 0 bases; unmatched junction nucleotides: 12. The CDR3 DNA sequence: TGTGCCACCAAAAGGTGGGGGGGGTCCTCCTACGAGCAGTACTTC. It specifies CATKRWGGSSYEQYF.

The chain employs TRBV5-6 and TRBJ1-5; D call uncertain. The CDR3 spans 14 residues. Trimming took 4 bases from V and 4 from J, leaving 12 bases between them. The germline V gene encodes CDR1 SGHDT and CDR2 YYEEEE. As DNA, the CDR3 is TGTGCCAGCAGCCCTGGGAGAAGAAATCAGCCCCAGCATTTT. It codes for CASSPGRRNQPQHF.

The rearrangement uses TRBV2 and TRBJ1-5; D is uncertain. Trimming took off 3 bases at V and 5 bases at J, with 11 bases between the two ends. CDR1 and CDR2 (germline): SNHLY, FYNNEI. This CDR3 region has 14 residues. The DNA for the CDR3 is TGTGCCAGCAGTGAGAGGGTGGGAGATCAGCCCCAGCATTTT. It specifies CASSERVGDQPQHF.

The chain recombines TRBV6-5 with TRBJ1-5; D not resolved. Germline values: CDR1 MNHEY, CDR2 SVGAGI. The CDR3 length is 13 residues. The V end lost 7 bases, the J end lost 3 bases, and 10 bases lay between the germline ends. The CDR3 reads CASTELLNQPQHF. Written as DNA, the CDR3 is TGTGCCAGCACGGAGTTACTCAATCAGCCCCAGCATTTT.

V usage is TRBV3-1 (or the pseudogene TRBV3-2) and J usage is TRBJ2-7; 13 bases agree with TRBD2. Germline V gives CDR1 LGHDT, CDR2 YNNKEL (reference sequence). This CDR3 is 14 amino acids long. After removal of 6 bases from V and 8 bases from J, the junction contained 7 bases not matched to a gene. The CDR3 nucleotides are TGTGCCAGCAGTCTTCGGACTAGCGGGGGCCAGCAGTACTTC. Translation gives CASSLRTSGGQQYF.

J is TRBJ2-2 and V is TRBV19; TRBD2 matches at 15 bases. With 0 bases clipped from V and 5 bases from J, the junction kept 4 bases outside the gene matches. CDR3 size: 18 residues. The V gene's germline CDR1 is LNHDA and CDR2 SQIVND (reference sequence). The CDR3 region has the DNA TGTGCCAGTAGTATAGAGGGACTAGCGGGGGGCCGAACCGGGGAGCTGTTTTTT. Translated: CASSIEGLAGGRTGELFF.

CDR3 bases: TGTGCCAGCACCGTGGCGGATACGGTTGGCTACACCTTC. Protein: CASTVADTVGYTF. The chain joins TRBV5-6 to TRBJ1-2; unclear D gene. Deletions cut 6 bases from V and 7 bases from J, with 16 bases between. Germline V gene data show CDR1 as SGHDT and CDR2 as YYEEEE. The CDR3 runs 13 residues. The full variable domain, with the rest looked up from reference TRBV5-6 and TRBJ1-2, is DAGVTQSPTHLIKTRGQQVTLRCSPKSGHDTVSWYQQALGQGPQFIFQYYEEEERQRGNFPDRFSGHQFPNYSSELNVNALLLGDSALYLCASTVADTVGYTFGSGTRLTVV.

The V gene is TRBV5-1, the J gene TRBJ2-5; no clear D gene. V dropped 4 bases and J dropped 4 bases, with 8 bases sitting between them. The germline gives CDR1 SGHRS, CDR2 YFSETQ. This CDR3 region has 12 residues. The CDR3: CASSTQRETQYF. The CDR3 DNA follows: TGCGCCAGCAGCACCCAGCGAGAGACCCAGTACTTC.

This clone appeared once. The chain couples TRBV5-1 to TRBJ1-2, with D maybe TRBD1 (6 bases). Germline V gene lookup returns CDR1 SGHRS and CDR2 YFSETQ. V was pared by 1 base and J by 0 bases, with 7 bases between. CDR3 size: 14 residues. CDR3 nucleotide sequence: TGCGCCAGCAGCTTGTCAGGGGCTAACTATGGCTACACCTTC. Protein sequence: CASSLSGANYGYTF.

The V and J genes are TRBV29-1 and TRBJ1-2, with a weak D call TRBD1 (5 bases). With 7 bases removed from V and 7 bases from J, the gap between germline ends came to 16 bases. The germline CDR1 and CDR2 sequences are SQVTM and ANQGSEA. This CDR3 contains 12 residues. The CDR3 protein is CSGYRDLGGYTF. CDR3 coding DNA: TGCAGCGGTTACCGGGACTTGGGTGGCTACACCTTC.

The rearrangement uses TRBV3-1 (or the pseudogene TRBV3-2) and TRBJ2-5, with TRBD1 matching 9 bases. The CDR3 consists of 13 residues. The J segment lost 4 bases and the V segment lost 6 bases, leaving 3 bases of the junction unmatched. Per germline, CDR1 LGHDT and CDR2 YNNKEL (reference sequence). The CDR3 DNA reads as TGTGCCAGCAGGAACAGGGGGCGAGAGACCCAGTACTTC. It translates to CASRNRGRETQYF.

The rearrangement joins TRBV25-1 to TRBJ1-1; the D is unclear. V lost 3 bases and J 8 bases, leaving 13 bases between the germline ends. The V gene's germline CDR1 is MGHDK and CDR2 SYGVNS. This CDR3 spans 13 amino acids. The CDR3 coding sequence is TGTGCCAGCAGTGACTCGGCAGGCGCCGAAGCTTTCTTT. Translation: CASSDSAGAEAFF. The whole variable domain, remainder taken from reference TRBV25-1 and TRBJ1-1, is EADIYQTPRYLVIGTGKKITLECSQTMGHDKMYWYQQDPGMELHLIHYSYGVNSTEKGDLSSESTVSRIRTEHFPLTLESARPSHTSQYLCASSDSAGAEAFFGQGTRLTVV.

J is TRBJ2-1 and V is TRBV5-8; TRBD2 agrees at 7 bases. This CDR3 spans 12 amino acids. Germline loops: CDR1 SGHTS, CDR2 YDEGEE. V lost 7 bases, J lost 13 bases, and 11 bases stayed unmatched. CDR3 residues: CASGLERGNQFF. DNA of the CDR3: TGTGCCAGCGGTCTGGAGCGGGGAAACCAGTTCTTC.